A single T cell receptor beta chain is shown here with its context. Antigen: not known. Using immunoSEQ multiplex PCR, the repertoire was profiled, and TCRdb retains in-frame clones only, with some absent. The table has about 38,000 clones, around 85% seen once; the top ten hold roughly 1.2%. This entry belongs to a study of STAT5B mutations in CD4+ large granular lymphocyte leukemia. Study-wide background: Among healthy controls, a particular HLA allele went with more CDR3 'QG' motifs.

Germline lookup yields CDR1 MNHEY and CDR2 SVGAGI. The CDR3 totals 14 residues. With 0 bases removed from V and 8 bases from J, the gap between germline ends came to 10 bases. Overall study findings and caveats: 8/27 top patient clones versus 2/35 control clones were TRBV06-family. Patient CD4-sorted repertoires stayed more clonal than healthy ones after leukemic-clone removal.

The chain links TRBV6-5 to TRBJ2-2; TRBD2 is a possible D gene (5 bases). The source material was CD4+ T cells from blood buffy coats. This receptor was identified in a human donor in good health. The CDR3 is CASSYSLAQGELFF. The DNA of the CDR3 is TGTGCCAGCAGTTACTCGCTAGCCCAGGGGGAGCTGTTTTTT.